This record covers a single TCR beta chain. Its recognized antigen is unknown. One junction end disagrees with the germline gene, perhaps due to a read error. The data were taken from a study of shared clonotypes between healthy human individuals (dated by TCRdb to the early 2020s). General notes on the study: The cohort included three men and two women between 18 and 49 years of age. To increase sequencing depth and limit assay-specific biases, TCR repertoire library preparation and sequencing were carried out by different laboratories using diverse techniques. The study deeply sequenced blood TCR repertoires of several healthy adults to estimate repertoire size and the extent of clonotype sharing between individuals. For each donor, CD4 naive and CD4 memory were each run on three plates, CD8 naive on two plates, and CD8 memory on one plate. Between about 0.94 and 8.9 billion PBMCs per donor were obtained by leukapheresis. Overall results and qualifications from the work: Higher generation probabilities were observed for clonotypes shared by all four sorted-subset donors than for non-shared clonotypes. Sampling was restricted to blood, and TCR repertoires in tissue are likely to differ from TCR repertoires in blood. Across several donors, around 5.4% of naive CD4, around 3.3% of naive CD8, approximately 2.5% of memory CD4, and around 0.4% of memory CD8 clonotypes were shared. Based on pairwise subsampling, the degree of clonotype sharing among donors was expected to be affected by sequencing depth. Naive subsets generally had larger estimated clonotype richness than memory subsets. Rarefaction of sorted-subset datasets indicated incomplete sequencing despite the large sequencing depth. The genetic and exposure-history diversity represented was limited by the small number of donors.

The CDR3 holds 12 amino acids from the cysteine to the phenylalanine. Solely the CDR3 DNA is kept, with 36 bases framed from the first base. The germline V gene encodes CDR1 MNHNY and CDR2 SVGAGI (reference sequence). Donors were healthy HIV-negative adults with no recently reported acute infections or vaccinations. All donors were Caucasian adults living in Nashville, Tennessee, USA. CD4+ T cells were enriched through magnetic negative selection, after which naive cells were positively selected on CD45RA and the remaining negative fraction served as the memory subset. Blood was collected by leukapheresis, and PBMCs were isolated by Ficoll-Histopaque density gradient centrifugation and then cryopreserved in liquid nitrogen vapor phase. Purity and quantity of every magnetically sorted T cell population were checked by analytical flow cytometry. Genomic DNA was isolated from every sorted fraction and measured by UV absorbance on a Nanodrop 2000c.

TCR CDR3 regions were amplified from genomic DNA by multiplex PCR using the deep immunoSEQ assay. Extracted genomic DNA from each cell subset was spread evenly across all wells of several immunoSEQ 96-well plates, with each plate serving as a replicate. For sorted subsets, each replicate PCR was loaded with approximately 190 ng genomic DNA, equivalent to 25,000 to 35,000 T cell genomes. Purified libraries were measured with a Qubit 3.0 fluorometer, size-checked on a Bioanalyzer 2100, and measured again with the KAPA Library Quantification kit. Each immunoSEQ 96-well plate was sequenced on its own single-read 150-cycle Illumina NextSeq 550 flow cell. Per the source publication's procedure: Because the immunoSEQ output included only junctional sequences and no quality scores, the filtering could not be the same as the filtering used for full-length reads. To assign V/J genes and CDR3, sequences were annotated against IMGT germline references using PyIR, a Python wrapper for IgBLAST v1.9. Reads were removed for weak V/J assignments (E-value above 1e-6), missing CDR3, stop codons, out-of-frame junctions, or ambiguous translated residues. V3J clonotypes were defined as sequences sharing the same inferred V gene, J gene, and CDR3 amino acid sequence. To compute the percentage overlap between repertoires, the number of shared unique clonotypes was divided by the size of the smaller repertoire. Richness of each repertoire was evaluated using RTK rarefaction, the Chao1 estimator, and Recon v2.1 estimates of unobserved clonotypes. For all TCRbeta clonotypes obtained by the gDNA method from a handful of donors, generation probabilities were computed with OLGA. In its TCRdb copy, this immuneACCESS table keeps in-frame sequences only and misses some clones. Where compared with another copy, unresolved V genes explain less than half of these, and the others have no known cause. The V and J calls and the clone size are those of that table, but D and trimming were determined from the DNA. Within this sample are about 680,000 clones, with 55% to 75% of them counted one time only. The ten largest clones add up to 1.8% of the sample.

The chain links TRBV6-6 with TRBJ2-7; the D gene lacks a confident call. The source material was memory CD4+ T cells sorted from blood. Explained via the paper, the cell subset or site label denotes: CD45RA-negative fraction. The clonotype was recovered from a woman aged 30 to 39 in good health. The nucleotide sequence reads as follows: TGTGCCAGCAGCCAAAAAGGGTACGAGCAGCACTTC. Its protein product is CASSQKGYEQHF.